This T cell receptor beta chain was sequenced in a study of PD-L1 blockade in urothelial cancer. The CDR3 spans 12 residues. Germline trimming cut 9 bases from V and 1 base from J; bases unmatched to any gene: 3. From germline, CDR1 is MDHEN and CDR2 SYDVKM. About this clone itself: Its antigen is not identified.

Regarding the study as a whole: At the 3-week point, tumor-associated blood clones expanded more in durable-benefit patients.

Time point reported: peripheral blood 6 weeks after treatment start. The assay was immunoSEQ multiplex PCR, and TCRdb's table has in-frame clones only and misses some. The data hold about 45,000 clones, with about 90% observed a single time. The rearrangement uses TRBV28 and TRBJ2-7, with 7 bases lining up with TRBD2. The receptor's source is a man in his 70s with urothelial cancer. This material consisted of PBMCs, taken around atezolizumab (anti-PD-L1) treatment. The CDR3: CASAGRSYEQYF. DNA for the CDR3: TGTGCCAGTGCCGGGAGGTCCTACGAGCAGTACTTC.